This T cell receptor beta chain was observed in a study of shared T cell receptors in the human thymus (dated by TCRdb to the early 2020s). Notes on the research overall: The study examined how self-reactive, shared T-cell receptor alpha chains are generated in the human thymus.

Worth noting for this clone: The clone's antigen remains unknown. No base quality information exists; no much larger clone differs at one position.

Receptors were amplified or captured by the immunoSEQ multiplex PCR assay. Held by TCRdb, this immuneACCESS table contains in-frame sequences only and omits some clones. Under half of the omission traces to an unresolved V gene where checked; the cause of the rest is unknown. Within this sample are over 450,000 clones, with more than 75% of them counted one time only. The ten largest clonotypes hold about 0.013% of the sample. Separately, the same data were catalogued under a study of human thymus T cells. As the second study states: Immunologically healthy infants undergoing open corrective cardiac surgery for congenital heart defects in Finland were used as donors. Thymus tissue was obtained as surgical resects removed during corrective cardiac surgery. Usage of V and J gene segments appeared to be biased in both the thymic and the peripheral blood repertoires. The related research found that thymic TCR repertoires overlapped highly between unrelated individuals. The study used about 8 infant thymus samples plus four related peripheral blood samples to characterize TCR alpha and beta repertoires. The cohort included about 6 male and two female infants, with donor ages spanning 7 to 244 days. Thymocytes were released mechanically from tissue and stored at -70 °C as pellets of about 8.5-31 million cells. A QIAsymphony instrument was used to extract genomic DNA from the frozen cell pellets. TCRB and TCRAD loci were amplified from a standardized quantity of quality-controlled genomic DNA using the immunoSEQ multiplex PCR assay. The V(D)J region was spanned by amplicons of a length sufficient to cover the CDR3 and to identify V and J genes. Through the commercial immunoSEQ service, the amplicons were sequenced on an Illumina platform. Primer bias and sequencing errors were corrected as previously described, and TCRAD and TCRB were defined on the basis of the IMGT database. The repertoires were analysed using immunoSEQ Analyzer 3.0 and VDJTools for basic statistics, V/J segment usage, diversity estimates, rarefaction and pairwise overlap. Diversity was estimated with Chao1, ChaoE, Efron-Thisted, Shannon and inverse Simpson indices, and also on datasets down-sampled to the smallest sample. Repertoire overlap was assessed by strict matching of CDR3 nucleotide sequence, V gene and J gene, and clustering was done by Jaccard-based multidimensional scaling. Thymus samples yielded on average about 810,000 unique TCRB clonotypes, compared with 80,000 to 95,000 from blood samples.

The sequenced material came from thymocytes. This clonotype was obtained from a boy under two years old with a congenital heart defect. Donor details come from another sample of the same person, matched by shared clones.

The DNA sequence is given as TGTGCCAGCTCACCTAGACAGCCTTTCAACTATGGCTACACCTTC. Translation gives CASSPRQPFNYGYTF. The chain was built from TRBV18 and TRBJ1-2, with TRBD1 as a weak D call on 5 bases. Between the V and J ends, shortened by 3 bases and 2 bases respectively, the junction contains 13 bases. There are 15 amino acids in the CDR3, from cysteine to phenylalanine inclusive. The DNA shown is the 45-base CDR3, in frame from base 1. Taken from the germline V gene, the CDR1 and CDR2 loops are KGHSH and LQKENI.